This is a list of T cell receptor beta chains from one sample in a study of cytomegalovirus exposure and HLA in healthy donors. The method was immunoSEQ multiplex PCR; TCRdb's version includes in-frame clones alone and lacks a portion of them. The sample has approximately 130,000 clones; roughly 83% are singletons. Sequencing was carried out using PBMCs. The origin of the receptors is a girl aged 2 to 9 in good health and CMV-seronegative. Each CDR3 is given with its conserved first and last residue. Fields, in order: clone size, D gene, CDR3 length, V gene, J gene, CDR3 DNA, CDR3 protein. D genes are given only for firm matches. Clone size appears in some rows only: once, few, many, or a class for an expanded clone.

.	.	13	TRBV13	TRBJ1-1	TGTGCCAGCAGCTTAGTAGGGAGGACTGAAGCTTTCTTT	CASSLVGRTEAFF
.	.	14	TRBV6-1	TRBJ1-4	TGTGCCAGCAGTGAAGGGGGGGGAAATGAAAAACTGTTTTTT	CASSEGGGNEKLFF
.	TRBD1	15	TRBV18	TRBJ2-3	TGTGCCAGCTCACAGGGACAGGGAAACACAGATACGCAGTATTTT	CASSQGQGNTDTQYF
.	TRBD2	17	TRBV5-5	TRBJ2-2	TGTGCCAGCAGCACCGGACTAGCGGGGGCAAACACCGGGGAGCTGTTTTTT	CASSTGLAGANTGELFF
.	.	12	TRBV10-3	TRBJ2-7	TGTGCCATCAGTGAGAGTTCCTACGAGCAGTACTTC	CAISESSYEQYF
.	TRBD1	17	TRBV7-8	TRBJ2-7	TGTGCCAGCAGCTTAGCAACGACAGGGTCCTTTAGCTACGAGCAGTACTTC	CASSLATTGSFSYEQYF
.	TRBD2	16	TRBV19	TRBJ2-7	TGTGCCAGTAGTGCACAACTAGCGGGGCAGCCCTACGAGCAGTACTTC	CASSAQLAGQPYEQYF
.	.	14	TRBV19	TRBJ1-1	TGTGCCAGTAGTTGGAAGGGCGACAGCACTGAAGCTTTCTTT	CASSWKGDSTEAFF
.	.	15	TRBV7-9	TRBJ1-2	TGTGCCAGCAGCCCTGACGAGGGCGATTTCTATGGCTACACCTTC	CASSPDEGDFYGYTF
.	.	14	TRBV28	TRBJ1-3	TGTGCCAGCACCGGAGGGGTCTCTGGAAACACCATATATTTT	CASTGGVSGNTIYF
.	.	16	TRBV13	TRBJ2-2	TGTGCCAGCAGCCTGGTGAGGCGGGGCGCCGCCGGGGAGCTGTTTTTT	CASSLVRRGAAGELFF
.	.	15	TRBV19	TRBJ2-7	TGTGCCAGTAGTGCCTGGGGGGGCCGCTCCTACGAGCAGTACTTC	CASSAWGGRSYEQYF
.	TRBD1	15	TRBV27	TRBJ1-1	TGTGCCAGCAGTTTATATGGGACAGCTAACACTGAAGCTTTCTTT	CASSLYGTANTEAFF
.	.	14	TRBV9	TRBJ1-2	TGTGCCAGCAGCGTAGTTTCAGGGATTGGTGGCTACACCTTC	CASSVVSGIGGYTF
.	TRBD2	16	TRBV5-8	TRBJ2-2	TGTGCCAGCAGCAAAGGACTAGCGGCGAACACCGGGGAGCTGTTTTTT	CASSKGLAANTGELFF
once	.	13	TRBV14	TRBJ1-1	TGTGCCAGCAGCCAAGTCCTTAACACTGAAGCTTTCTTT	CASSQVLNTEAFF
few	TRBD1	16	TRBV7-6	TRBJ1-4	TGTGCCAGCAGCCCACGTGCCGGGACAGGGGGAGAAAAACTGTTTTTT	CASSPRAGTGGEKLFF
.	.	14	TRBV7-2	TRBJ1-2	TGTGCCAGCAGCTTAGGTTCCGGTTCCTATGGCTACACCTTC	CASSLGSGSYGYTF
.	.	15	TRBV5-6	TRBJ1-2	TGTGCCAGCAGCTTGGTCGCGAGCCCTCTTTATGGCTACACCTTC	CASSLVASPLYGYTF
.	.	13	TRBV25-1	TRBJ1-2	TGTGCCAGCAGTGGCGGACTAACCTATGGCTACACCTTC	CASSGGLTYGYTF
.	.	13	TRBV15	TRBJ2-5	TGTGCCACCAGCAGAGAGATGGGCGAGACCCAGTACTTC	CATSREMGETQYF
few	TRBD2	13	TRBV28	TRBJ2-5	TGTGCCAGCATCCGAGCGGGAGGAGAGACCCAGTACTTC	CASIRAGGETQYF
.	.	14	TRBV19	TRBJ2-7	TGTGCCAGTAGTATAGATCGACAGTCCTACGAGCAGTACTTC	CASSIDRQSYEQYF
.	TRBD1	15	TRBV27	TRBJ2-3	TGTGCCAGCGGGGGACATGACAGGGGCACAGATACGCAGTATTTT	CASGGHDRGTDTQYF
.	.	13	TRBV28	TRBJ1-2	TGTGCCAGCAGTTTGGTAACAGGCTATGGCTACACCTTC	CASSLVTGYGYTF
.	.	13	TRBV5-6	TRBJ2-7	TGTGCCAGCTCCTCCGATGGCCTTTACGAGCAGTACTTC	CASSSDGLYEQYF
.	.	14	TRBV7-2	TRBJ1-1	TGTGCCAGCAGCTTCCAGCGGGGAAACACTGAAGCTTTCTTT	CASSFQRGNTEAFF
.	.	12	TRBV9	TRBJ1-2	TGTGCCAGCCGGGACACCGTCTATGGCTACACCTTC	CASRDTVYGYTF